This TCR beta chain came from a study of cytomegalovirus exposure and HLA in healthy donors. The study, taken as a whole, reports: In an earlier analysis, productive rearrangement rates for most beta V segments clustered near 87% or 30%.

This CDR3 is built from 15 residues. V lost 6 bases to trimming and J lost 3 bases; unmatched junction nucleotides: 10. Looked up from germline, CDR1 is MNHEY and CDR2 is SMNVEV (reference sequence). Regarding this clone: The antigen remains undetermined.

Vbeta (60) and Jbeta (13) primers were used in the PCR. Data came from immunoSEQ multiplex PCR; TCRdb stores just in-frame clones and leaves some out. Of 140,000 or so clones in the sample, approximately 84% were seen once. The chain links TRBV27 to TRBJ1-2; TRBD1 aligns across 7 bases. Input material: PBMCs. This receptor was obtained from a woman in her sixties in good health and CMV-seropositive. The CDR3 region has the DNA TGTGCCAGCAGCTACCGACAGGGAGGTGACTATGGCTACACCTTC. Translated, it gives CASSYRQGGDYGYTF.